Following are 24 T cell receptor beta chains from one sample sequenced in a study of T-cell reconstitution after alpha-beta-depleted transplantation in children. Preparation of the TCRbeta library involved a method that used unique molecular identifiers. TCRdb itself ran the PCR reads through MiXCR, one entry per CDR3 protein. The sample has 97,000 or so distinct CDR3 sequences; about 8% are singletons. Sequencing used PBMCs, obtained before TCRalphabeta/CD19-depleted stem cell transplant. Every receptor here comes from a boy between 2 and 10 years old with acute lymphoblastic leukemia, due to receive a stem cell transplant.

This clonotype occurred many times. The CDR3 reads CASSPGTGVSVIVGNEQFF. The DNA of the CDR3 is TGTGCCAGCAGTCCCGGGACAGGGGTCTCCGTCATTGTGGGCAATGAGCAGTTCTTC. The V and J genes are TRBV6-4 and TRBJ2-1, with 10 bases lining up with TRBD1. CDR3 length: 19 amino acids. Unmatched junction bases numbered 19, after V lost 5 bases and J lost 6 bases. Germline assignment: CDR1 MRHNA and CDR2 SNTAGT.

A note on this clonotype: A much bigger clone sits one base away, suggesting this may be a read error. Lacking the conserved final phenylalanine or tryptophan, this CDR3 likely reflects a read error. J is TRBJ2-7 and V is TRBV20-1; D may be TRBD2 (6 bases). Germline CDR1 is DFQATT and CDR2 is SNEGSKA (reference sequence). CDR3 length equals 13 residues. The CDR3 region is CGVLWGGSYEQYL. CDR3 in DNA: TGCGGGGTCCTATGGGGAGGCTCCTACGAGCAGTACTTG.

V is TRBV20-1 and J is TRBJ2-1; D could derive from TRBD1 or TRBD2 (6 bases each). CDR3 length: 16 amino acids. V was clipped by 2 bases and J by 7 bases, with 21 bases between them. Germline V gene lookup returns CDR1 DFQATT and CDR2 SNEGSKA (reference sequence). CDR3 DNA: TGCAGTGCTAGAAGAACAGGGCCCGGGACTTGGAATGAGCAGTTCTTC. Translation gives CSARRTGPGTWNEQFF.

Regarding this clonotype: This may stem from a read error, because a much larger clone lies one nucleotide away. It is likely a read error, because the conserved phenylalanine at the end of the CDR3 is missing. This rearrangement joins TRBV7-3 to TRBJ2-2; D unclear. The V end was cut by 5 bases, the J end by 0 bases, with 4 bases between. This CDR3 spans 13 amino acids. Germline V gene lookup returns CDR1 SGHTA and CDR2 FQGTGA. CDR3 bases: TGTGCCAGCAGCCCCACGAACACCGGGGAGCTGTTTATT. Protein product: CASSPTNTGELFI.

In this sample, this clonotype turned up many times. The rearrangement uses TRBV18 and TRBJ2-1; no firm D call. V lost 3 bases to trimming and J lost 1 base, with 7 bases between them. Germline loops: CDR1 KGHSH, CDR2 LQKENI. CDR3 length: 14 amino acids. CDR3: CASSPLGSYNEQFF. The CDR3 DNA reads TGTGCCAGCTCACCCTTGGGTTCCTACAATGAGCAGTTCTTC.

This clonotype appeared a few times. The rearrangement links TRBV9 to TRBJ2-1, with TRBD2 identical over 9 bases. CDR3 length equals 18 residues. Trimming removed 0 bases from V and 9 bases from J; junction bases left unmatched: 16. Germline CDR1 SGDLS, CDR2 YYNGEE. The CDR3 here is CASSVVGGGAGKGIEQFF. The CDR3 coding sequence is TGTGCCAGCAGCGTAGTAGGCGGGGGGGCCGGGAAGGGGATTGAGCAGTTCTTC.

This clonotype was detected ten times or more. The chain recombines TRBV7-9 with TRBJ2-1, with TRBD2 matching 8 bases. CDR3 size: 15 residues. The germline V gene encodes CDR1 SEHNR and CDR2 FQNEAQ (reference sequence). V was clipped by 5 bases and J by 6 bases; unmatched bases: 9. The CDR3 DNA sequence: TGTGCCAGCAGCAAGCGGGGGCCAGGAGGCAATGAGCAGTTCTTC. Encoded protein: CASSKRGPGGNEQFF. Drawing the rest from reference TRBV7-9 and TRBJ2-1, the complete variable domain is DTGVSQNPRHKITKRGQNVTFRCDPISEHNRLYWYRQTLGQGPEFLTYFQNEAQLEKSRLLSDRFSAERPKGSFSTLEIQRTEQGDSAMYLCASSKRGPGGNEQFFGPGTRLTVL.

Points on this clonotype: This may come from a read error, since a much larger clone is one base off. This chain joins TRBV29-1 and TRBJ2-7, with 11 bases fitting TRBD1. The germline V gene has CDR1 SQVTM and CDR2 ANQGSEA. This CDR3 comprises 17 residues. CDR3 nucleotide sequence: TGCGGCGCCCAGGACAGGGGGCACGTACCGGGCTCCTACGAGCAGTACTTC. This sequence encodes CGAQDRGHVPGSYEQYF.

This clonotype was observed at least ten times. The junction differs from germline at one of its ends, possibly a read error. V is TRBV3-1 and J is TRBJ2-7; TRBD2 matches 7 bases. The CDR3 totals 11 residues. Germline assignment: CDR1 LGHDT and CDR2 YNNKEL (reference sequence). The CDR3 region is CASSQRGDQHF. DNA of the CDR3: TGTGCCAGCAGCCAACGGGGGGACCAGCACTTC.

This clonotype was seen a handful of times. The rearrangement joins TRBV4-2 to TRBJ2-1; D gene uncertain. The CDR3 has 14 amino acids. The germline CDR1 and CDR2 sequences are LGHNA and YNFKEQ. V was pared by 0 bases and J by 6 bases, with 9 bases between. The CDR3 sequence: CASSQERVGNEQFF. In nucleotides, the CDR3 is TGTGCCAGCAGCCAAGAAAGGGTTGGCAATGAGCAGTTCTTC.

In this sample, this clonotype turned up many times. This chain connects TRBV6-1 to TRBJ2-7; 9 nucleotides align to TRBD1. Germline V gene data show CDR1 as MNHNS and CDR2 as SASEGT. The junction had 8 bases not matched to a gene; V was cut back by 5 bases and J by 0 bases. This CDR3 comprises 16 residues. The CDR3 nucleotides are TGTGCCAGCAGTCCGGGACAGGGTTCTCTCTCCTACGAGCAGTACTTC. Translating gives CASSPGQGSLSYEQYF.

This clonotype came up a few times. V is TRBV5-1 and J is TRBJ1-2; 8 bases are shared with TRBD1. The CDR3 totals 14 residues. The V segment lost 0 bases and the J segment 4 bases; nucleotides outside the gene matches: 2. CDR1 SGHRS and CDR2 YFSETQ come from the germline V gene. The CDR3 sequence: CASSLGTGTYGYTF. CDR3 coding DNA: TGCGCCAGCAGCTTGGGGACAGGGACCTATGGCTACACCTTC.

V gene TRBV4-2 combines with J gene TRBJ1-1, with D perhaps matching TRBD1 (5 bases). V was shortened by 4 bases and J by 1 base, with 13 bases between the two germline ends. Germline values: CDR1 LGHNA, CDR2 YNFKEQ. The CDR3 length is 15 residues. As DNA, the CDR3 is TGTGCCAGCAGCCGCGGGACCCTCAGGAACACTGAAGCTTTCTTT. Its translation: CASSRGTLRNTEAFF.

This clonotype was detected ten times or more. J is TRBJ2-3 and V is TRBV5-1; 8 positions match TRBD1. Germline V gene sequence: CDR1 SGHRS, CDR2 YFSETQ. Trimming removed 4 bases from V and 2 bases from J; junction bases left unmatched: 6. This CDR3 spans 15 amino acids. The CDR3 coding sequence is TGCGCCAGCAGCATTCAGGGGGCTCTCACAGATACGCAGTATTTT. It yields the protein CASSIQGALTDTQYF.

The genes are TRBV2 and TRBJ2-6; D remains unclear. This CDR3 spans 14 amino acids. The V end lost 6 bases, the J end lost 2 bases, and 8 bases lay between the germline ends. Germline lookup yields CDR1 SNHLY and CDR2 FYNNEI. CDR3 amino acids: CASRGLPGANVLTF. CDR3 in DNA: TGTGCCAGCAGGGGCCTTCCTGGGGCCAACGTCCTGACTTTC. The full variable domain, with the rest looked up from reference TRBV2 and TRBJ2-6, is EPEVTQTPSHQVTQMGQEVILRCVPISNHLYFYWYRQILGQKVEFLVSFYNNEISEKSEIFDDQFSVERPDGSNFTLKIRSTKLEDSAMYFCASRGLPGANVLTFGAGSRLTVL.

This clonotype was counted many times. The J gene is TRBJ1-1, the V gene TRBV7-3; the match to TRBD1 covers 7 bases. The CDR3 length is 16 residues. Per germline, CDR1 SGHTA and CDR2 FQGTGA. V dropped 6 bases and J dropped 3; count of bases not matched to a gene: 13. The CDR3 sequence is CASRLHSYRGDTEAFF. The CDR3 nucleotides read TGTGCCAGCAGACTCCACTCTTACAGGGGTGACACTGAAGCTTTCTTT. Filled out from reference TRBV7-3 and TRBJ1-1, the complete variable domain reads GAGVSQTPSNKVTEKGKYVELRCDPISGHTALYWYRQSLGQGPEFLIYFQGTGAADDSGLPNDRFFAVRPEGSVSTLKIQRTERGDSAVYLCASRLHSYRGDTEAFFGQGTRLTVV.

This clonotype showed up many times. V is TRBV24-1 and J is TRBJ2-1; D is unclear. The length of the CDR3 is 14 residues. V shed 5 bases and J shed 2 bases, with 9 bases lying between them. CDR1 is KGHDR and CDR2 is SFDVKD in the germline V gene. The DNA for the CDR3 is TGTGCCACCAGTGGCCCTCCCACCTACAATGAGCAGTTCTTC. It translates to CATSGPPTYNEQFF.

This clonotype has a count of ten or more. CDR3 residues: CATPPGTPSVLTF. CDR3 DNA sequence: TGTGCCACCCCCCCGGGGACACCCTCCGTCCTGACTTTC. This chain connects TRBV7-9 to TRBJ2-6, with D perhaps matching TRBD1 (6 bases). Per the germline V gene, CDR1 is SEHNR and CDR2 is FQNEAQ (reference sequence). V was trimmed by 10 bases and J by 12 bases, leaving 19 bases between them. The CDR3 has 13 residues.

This clonotype was counted a single time. One junction end disagrees with the germline gene, perhaps due to a read error. The chain couples TRBV6-5 to TRBJ2-3; 8 bases align to TRBD1. The CDR3 runs 16 residues. Germline V gene data show CDR1 as MNHEY and CDR2 as SVGAGI. CDR3 sequence (DNA): TGTGTCAGCAGTTACGTGTGGGACAGGCGCAGGTATACGCAGTATTTT. It specifies CVSSYVWDRRRYTQYF.

The gene calls are TRBV11-2 and TRBJ2-1, with TRBD2 matching over 8 bases. Germline values: CDR1 SGHAT, CDR2 FQNNGV. V shed 3 bases and J 0 bases; nucleotides not matched to a gene: 4. The CDR3 has 16 amino acids. The CDR3 loop is CASSLGRGVSYNEQFF. The CDR3 DNA reads as TGTGCCAGCAGCTTGGGGCGGGGGGTCTCCTACAATGAGCAGTTCTTC.

This clonotype was picked up many times. V usage is TRBV4-3 and J usage is TRBJ1-2; 10 nucleotides align to TRBD1. V was clipped by 5 bases and J by 4 bases; unmatched bases: 10. The CDR3 extends over 16 amino acids. Per the germline V gene, CDR1 is LGHNA and CDR2 is YSLEER. The DNA of the CDR3 is TGCGCCAGCAGCGCCGGGACAGGGGCCCCTACCTATGGCTACACCTTC. Its translation: CASSAGTGAPTYGYTF.

V and J are TRBV5-1 and TRBJ1-1; D unresolved. The CDR3 runs 14 residues. The V end was cut by 4 bases, the J end by 3 bases, with 13 bases between. CDR1 is SGHRS, CDR2 YFSETQ, per germline. The CDR3 loop is CASSPLPSYTEAFF. The DNA for the CDR3 is TGCGCCAGCAGCCCCCTACCGAGTTACACTGAAGCTTTCTTT.

This clonotype has at least ten counts. The chain employs TRBV10-3 and TRBJ2-2; TRBD1 matches 10 bases. From germline, CDR1 is ENHRY and CDR2 SYGVKD. The CDR3 is 19 residues long. Germline trimming cut 2 bases from V and 5 bases from J; bases unmatched to any gene: 14. CDR3 region: CAISEAPGQGPVRTGELFF. CDR3 coding DNA: TGTGCCATCAGTGAGGCTCCGGGACAGGGGCCCGTTAGGACCGGGGAGCTGTTTTTT.

This clonotype has only one observation. This chain links TRBV4-3 with TRBJ2-7; weak D call: TRBD1 (6 bases). The germline V gene encodes CDR1 LGHNA and CDR2 YSLEER. With 1 base removed from V and 4 bases from J, the gap between germline ends came to 11 bases. The CDR3 extends over 14 amino acids. The CDR3: CASSQARGNYEQYF. CDR3 nucleotide sequence: TGCGCCAGCAGCCAAGCCAGGGGTAATTACGAGCAGTACTTC.